The source of this TCR beta chain is a study of cytomegalovirus exposure and HLA in healthy donors. Regarding the study as a whole: A previous analysis found most TCR beta V segments productive roughly 87% or roughly 30% of the time. In vitro testing confirmed three CMV-associated chains as specific for CMV antigens.

The PCR ran on 60 Vbeta and 13 Jbeta primers. Assay: immunoSEQ multiplex PCR; the TCRdb copy retains only in-frame clones and omits some. The table has fewer than 150,000 clones, 80% seen once. CDR1 is MGHRA, CDR2 YSYEKL, per germline. J lost 2 bases, V lost 0 bases, and 5 bases had no gene match. The CDR3 spans 16 residues. Only one count was recorded for this clone. Antigen specificity is unknown. The gene calls are TRBV4-1 and TRBJ1-2; 8 bases agree with TRBD1. The source is a man younger than 40 in good health and CMV-seronegative. Sequencing input: PBMCs. CDR3 loop: CASSQDLDRANYGYTF. The CDR3 nucleotides read TGCGCCAGCAGCCAAGATTTGGACAGGGCGAACTATGGCTACACCTTC.